The 26 T cell receptor beta chains given below trace back to one sample, sequenced in a study of shared clonotypes between healthy human individuals. Produced via immunoSEQ multiplex PCR; TCRdb's table is partial and in-frame only. The sample holds some 2,400,000 clones, approximately 96% seen once. Input material: naive CD4+ T cells sorted from blood. Documented subset: CD45RA+ positively selected. Receptor source: a man aged 18 to 29 in good health.

The V call is TRBV5-8, the J call TRBJ2-5; 8 nucleotides line up with TRBD2. The CDR3 runs to 14 residues. Germline V gene sequence: CDR1 SGHTS, CDR2 YDEGEE. The V gene end was trimmed by 1 base and the J gene end by 5 bases; junction bases not matched to a gene: 4. The DNA of the CDR3 is TGTGCCAGCAGCTTGCGGGAGGGTGGCGAGACCCAGTACTTC. As protein: CASSLREGGETQYF.

CDR3 sequence: CASSLKGVLGEQYF. CDR3 nucleotide sequence: TGTGCCAGCAGCCTCAAAGGGGTGCTGGGAGAGCAGTACTTC. This rearrangement joins TRBV5-4 to TRBJ2-7; D is perhaps TRBD1 (5 bases). The CDR3 extends over 14 amino acids. Per the germline V gene, CDR1 is SGHNT and CDR2 is YYREEE (reference sequence). V shed 4 bases and J shed 7 bases, with 18 bases lying between them.

This chain links TRBV10-2 with TRBJ1-2, with TRBD1 identical over 8 bases. The CDR3 is made up of 14 amino acids. V gave up 4 bases and J gave up 2 bases; unmatched junction bases: 3. From germline, CDR1 is WSHSY and CDR2 SAAADI. The CDR3 bases are TGCGCCAGCAGTGCCAGGACAGGGAACTATGGCTACACCTTC. Protein product: CASSARTGNYGYTF.

The chain links TRBV11-2 to TRBJ1-6, with D perhaps TRBD1 (5 bases). V was pared by 5 bases and J by 1 base, with 9 bases between. The germline V gene encodes CDR1 SGHAT and CDR2 FQNNGV. The CDR3 is 15 residues long. CDR3 amino acids: CASSRGPSYNSPLHF. In DNA form, the CDR3 reads TGTGCCAGCAGCAGGGGACCATCCTATAATTCACCCCTCCACTTT.

The genes are TRBV10-3 and TRBJ2-7; D is ambiguous. The germline V gene encodes CDR1 ENHRY and CDR2 SYGVKD. This CDR3 has 15 amino acids. Trimming left V 0 bases short and J 4 bases short, with 13 bases between. CDR3 protein: CAISESQVDLYEQYF. DNA of the CDR3: TGTGCCATCAGTGAGTCTCAGGTCGACCTTTACGAGCAGTACTTC.

The chain is built from TRBV7-2 and TRBJ2-3; D call uncertain. Trimming removed 4 bases from V and 5 bases from J, with 10 bases in between. This CDR3 has 13 residues. CDR1 and CDR2 (germline): SGHTA, FQGNSA. The DNA for the CDR3 is TGTGCCAGCAGCTCGCCCAGTAGAGATACGCAGTATTTT. Amino acids: CASSSPSRDTQYF.

V is TRBV7-3 and J is TRBJ2-5; D gene uncertain. Trimming removed 5 bases at V and 3 bases at J, with 10 bases between. The CDR3 has 13 amino acids. Per the germline V gene, CDR1 is SGHTA and CDR2 is FQGTGA. CDR3 sequence: CASSLSWKETQYF. CDR3 sequence (DNA): TGTGCCAGCAGCCTTAGTTGGAAAGAGACCCAGTACTTC.

This chain links TRBV27 with TRBJ2-2; D gene uncertain. The V gene lost 8 bases and the J gene lost 2 bases, with 15 bases spanning the gap. This CDR3 is 15 amino acids long. The germline V gene has CDR1 MNHEY and CDR2 SMNVEV (reference sequence). CDR3 DNA sequence: TGTGCCAGCGGTCCACTCAACCTTAACACCGGGGAGCTGTTTTTT. It is translated as CASGPLNLNTGELFF.

The gene calls are TRBV2 and TRBJ2-5; perhaps D is TRBD1 or TRBD2 (5 bases each). This CDR3 has 15 amino acids. The V gene lost 7 bases and the J gene lost 1 base, with 16 bases spanning the gap. The germline gives CDR1 SNHLY, CDR2 FYNNEI. CDR3 in amino acids: CASKSLGPPQETQYF. DNA of the CDR3: TGTGCCAGCAAATCACTGGGACCACCCCAAGAGACCCAGTACTTC.

The chain links TRBV5-6 to TRBJ1-6; D is uncertain. Germline V lookup: CDR1 SGHDT, CDR2 YYEEEE. V lost 5 bases to trimming and J lost 4 bases, with 13 bases between them. The CDR3 is 15 amino acids. CDR3 nucleotide sequence: TGTGCCAGCAGAGCAGGCGGGAGTTATAATTCACCCCTCCACTTT. Amino acids: CASRAGGSYNSPLHF.

As regards this clone: Other nucleotide sequences from this sample produce the same CDR3. The chain is built from TRBV5-1 and TRBJ2-7; TRBD1 is a possible D gene (6 bases). The CDR3 consists of 13 residues. Trimming left V 4 bases short and J 3 bases short, with 11 bases between. Germline CDR1 and CDR2: SGHRS and YFSETQ. Written as DNA, the CDR3 is TGCGCCAGCAGCCTTGGGGACATCTACGAGCAGTACTTC. Its translation: CASSLGDIYEQYF.

The CDR3 sequence is CAWGGPYSYGYTF. For the CDR3, the DNA is TGTGCCTGGGGGGGACCTTACAGTTATGGCTACACCTTC. The chain is built from TRBV30 and TRBJ1-2; D might be TRBD1 (5 bases). This CDR3 contains 13 residues. V dropped 5 bases and J dropped 5 bases, with 15 bases sitting between them. The germline gives CDR1 GTSNPN, CDR2 SVGIG (reference sequence).

V gene TRBV12-5 combines with J gene TRBJ2-7, with 11 bases lining up with TRBD2. This CDR3 is 16 amino acids long. The germline gives CDR1 LGHNT, CDR2 FRNRAP. V shed 0 bases and J 4 bases; nucleotides not matched to a gene: 5. The CDR3 region is CASGLVLGLADYEQYF. The CDR3 nucleotides read TGTGCTAGTGGTTTGGTCTTGGGACTAGCGGATTACGAGCAGTACTTC.

V usage is TRBV6-1 and J usage is TRBJ2-5, with 7 bases that match TRBD1. With V trimmed by 5 bases and J by 1 base, 7 bases remained unmatched. The CDR3 sequence is 15 residues long. Germline lookup yields CDR1 MNHNS and CDR2 SASEGT. The CDR3 loop reads CASSKMGTVQETQYF. The CDR3 nucleotides read TGTGCCAGCAGTAAGATGGGGACAGTCCAAGAGACCCAGTACTTC.

A few counts support this clone. The CDR3 protein is CASSHQKNTEAFF. In nucleotides, the CDR3 is TGTGCCAGCAGCCACCAAAAGAACACTGAAGCTTTCTTT. The chain uses TRBV14 and TRBJ1-1; D not certain. Germline CDR1 reads SGHDN; CDR2 reads FVKESK. CDR3 size: 13 residues. Trimming took 3 bases from V and 1 from J, leaving 6 bases between them.

The rearrangement joins TRBV10-1 to TRBJ1-1; tentative D call: TRBD1 (5 bases). This CDR3 is built from 12 residues. V was shortened by 8 bases and J by 9 bases, with 16 bases between the two germline ends. Germline V CDR1 and CDR2: WNHNN, SYGVQD (reference sequence). The CDR3 DNA reads TGCGCCAGCTCCAACGGGAGGGGACAAGCTTTCTTT. Protein sequence: CASSNGRGQAFF.

The CDR3 here is CASRKLRTGNTEAFF. The CDR3 coding sequence is TGCGCCAGCCGCAAACTTAGGACAGGGAACACTGAAGCTTTCTTT. V usage is TRBV23-1 and J usage is TRBJ1-1; 7 positions agree with TRBD1. TRBV23-1 is known as an ORF, though its function is uncertain. The CDR3 sequence is 15 residues long. V lost 8 bases, J lost 1 base, and 10 bases stayed unmatched.

The chain couples TRBV6-6 to TRBJ1-5; D remains unclear. CDR3 length equals 16 residues. Trimming took 7 bases from V and 0 from J, leaving 16 bases between them. CDR1 and CDR2 (germline): MNHNY, SVGAGI (reference sequence). The CDR3 nucleotides read TGTGCCAGCACCCCCGGAGGGAGTACTAGCAATCAGCCCCAGCATTTT. Translation gives CASTPGGSTSNQPQHF.

This clone appeared once. For the CDR3, the DNA is TGTGCCAGCAGCCTACCGGGACAGGGGGCCGAGCAGTACTTC. It specifies CASSLPGQGAEQYF. The rearrangement links TRBV28 to TRBJ2-7; 12 positions match TRBD1. CDR1 is MDHEN and CDR2 is SYDVKM in the germline V gene. V shed 6 bases and J 6 bases; nucleotides not matched to a gene: 6. This CDR3 is 14 amino acids long.

The chain recombines TRBV4-3 with TRBJ2-5; the D call may be TRBD1 or TRBD2 (5 bases each). Per germline, CDR1 LGHNA and CDR2 YSLEER. The CDR3 totals 15 residues. Trimming shortened V by 1 base and J by 0 bases, and 9 bases separated the two germline ends. This chain's CDR3 is CASSQAGTNQETQYF. The CDR3, as DNA: TGCGCCAGCAGCCAAGCCGGGACCAACCAAGAGACCCAGTACTTC.

This chain uses TRBV15 with TRBJ1-5; D is uncertain. The length of the CDR3 is 13 residues. V was shortened by 1 base and J by 7 bases, with 8 bases between the two germline ends. CDR1 and CDR2 from the germline V gene are LNHNV and YYDKDF (reference sequence). The CDR3 here is CATSRGQEQPQHF. DNA for the CDR3: TGTGCCACCAGCAGAGGTCAAGAACAGCCCCAGCATTTT.

The rearrangement links TRBV7-9 to TRBJ1-2; D ambiguous. Trimming shortened V by 5 bases and J by 0 bases, and 13 bases separated the two germline ends. This CDR3 spans 15 amino acids. Germline-derived CDR1 and CDR2 are SEHNR and FQNEAQ (reference sequence). The CDR3 is CASSRPGASNYGYTF. DNA of the CDR3: TGTGCCAGCAGCCGCCCGGGAGCTTCTAACTATGGCTACACCTTC.

This clone was seen a single time. The J gene is TRBJ1-2, the V gene TRBV9, with 7 bases that match TRBD1. V shed 3 bases, J shed 8 bases, and the junction held 7 bases outside the gene matches. Germline V lookup: CDR1 SGDLS, CDR2 YYNGEE. CDR3 length: 13 amino acids. CDR3 nucleotide sequence: TGTGCCAGCAGCGCAGGGGGAGTTTACGGCTACACCTTC. It encodes CASSAGGVYGYTF.

Comment on this clone: This same CDR3 is encoded by further DNA sequences in the sample. The chain uses TRBV19 and TRBJ1-2; 7 bases map to TRBD1. Germline CDR1 reads LNHDA; CDR2 reads SQIVND (reference sequence). The ends lost 5 bases at V and 4 bases at J; junction bases unmatched: 7. CDR3 size: 14 residues. In DNA form, the CDR3 reads TGTGCCAGTAGTGCGGCAGGGGGTTCCTATGGCTACACCTTC. It specifies CASSAAGGSYGYTF.

V and J are TRBV7-9 and TRBJ1-6, with D possibly being TRBD1 (5 bases). Trimming left V 5 bases short and J 4 bases short, with 24 bases between. This CDR3 comprises 19 residues. Germline V gene data show CDR1 as SEHNR and CDR2 as FQNEAQ (reference sequence). CDR3 nucleotide sequence: TGTGCCAGCAGCGGAACCGGGACTTACTTCGAAAATTATAATTCACCCCTCCACTTT. Its translation is CASSGTGTYFENYNSPLHF.

This clone was found once. Other DNA sequences from this sample encode an identical CDR3 as well. The chain couples TRBV7-9 to TRBJ2-3; D is ambiguous. Per germline, CDR1 SEHNR and CDR2 FQNEAQ (reference sequence). This CDR3 contains 15 residues. The V and J ends lost 5 bases and 0 bases respectively, with 12 bases between them. CDR3 sequence (DNA): TGTGCCAGCAGCCTCGACGGAACTAGCACAGATACGCAGTATTTT. Translating gives CASSLDGTSTDTQYF.